The entry that follows covers one T cell receptor beta chain sequence. Its antigen remains undetermined. Per-base quality was not reported, and no clone a single base away is much larger than it. The entry originates in a study of T-cell memory formation after mild COVID-19 (dated by TCRdb to the early 2020s). Describing the broader study: TCR sequence clusters from the two donors were largely donor specific. Two young, previously healthy adult volunteers, one female and one male, were included in the cohort. In two donors, T-cell clones that expanded and contracted after mild COVID-19 were followed by sequencing TCRalpha and TCRbeta repertoires longitudinally. What the authors observed across the whole study: SARS-CoV-2 specificity of the second-wave clones peaking on day 37 was not confirmed. Contracting CD4+ clones were located mainly in the CM and EM memory subsets, whereas CD8+ clones were found to be enriched in EMRA. Clones contracting from day 15 to 85 had balanced CD4/CD8 phenotypes, while a second wave expanding from day 15 to 37 was biased towards CD4+. Some responding clones were found in pre-infection memory, which suggests that pre-existing cross-reactive memory T cells took part in the SARS-CoV-2 response. Only a couple of mild cases were covered in the study, and larger cohorts including severe cases with pre-infection samples were considered necessary.

The sequencing machine was an Illumina NovaSeq 6000. TCRalpha and TCRbeta cDNA libraries were constructed by 5'RACE with constant-segment primers, with sample barcodes and unique molecular identifiers being introduced. Trizol reagent was used to extract RNA from every sample. Library amplification was performed in two PCR steps, and a second sample barcode and Illumina TruSeq adapters were introduced in the second step. Libraries were sequenced on an Illumina NovaSeq with 2 x 150 bp paired-end reads. The authors' pipeline ran thus. The reads were demultiplexed and collapsed into UMI-guided consensus sequences using migec v1.2.7. Using mixcr v2.1.11, UMI consensuses were aligned to TRA and TRB V and J templates and then assembled into clonotypes. A clonotype was counted as expanded or contracted only when both edgeR and NoisET called the clonotype significant, with the noise models trained on biological replicates. For edgeR calls, a false discovery rate-adjusted p below 0.01 and a log2 fold-change threshold of 1 were applied. As an exploratory analysis of dynamics, max-normalized trajectories of the 1000 most abundant clonotypes were examined with PCA combined with hierarchical clustering. The CD4 or CD8 phenotype of responding clones was assigned using the separately sequenced CD4+ and CD8+ repertoires. TCRdb reran the public reads through fastp at Q25 and MiXCR, keeping productive beta chains. Every entry covers one CDR3 protein and lists the most common genes and DNA from its rows. The V and J calls follow TCRdb's processing rather than the paper's. Within this sample are about 560,000 distinct CDR3 sequences, with roughly 20% of them counted one time only. Of the sample, 7.5% to 9.5% is held by the ten largest clones.

V was cut back by 4 bases and J by 4 bases, leaving a gap of 5 bases between them. The CDR3, cysteine through phenylalanine, is 11 amino acids long. Solely the CDR3 DNA is kept, with 33 bases framed from the first base. From the germline V gene (reference sequence), CDR1 is LNHNV and CDR2 is YYDKDF. Ficoll-Paque density gradient centrifugation was the method used to isolate PBMCs. The rearrangement combines TRBV15 with TRBJ2-7, with no confidently assigned D gene. This sequence was found in an adult woman who had mild COVID-19 (a few samples of this study predate the infection). The sample titles of this study are shuffled in the database, so cell type and time point are left out; the donor was told from shared clones. Sequenced sample: PBMCs or a T cell subset sorted from them (not recorded which). The nucleotide sequence is given as TGTGCCACCAGCATTGATTACGAGCAGTACTTC. Translated, this gives CATSIDYEQYF.